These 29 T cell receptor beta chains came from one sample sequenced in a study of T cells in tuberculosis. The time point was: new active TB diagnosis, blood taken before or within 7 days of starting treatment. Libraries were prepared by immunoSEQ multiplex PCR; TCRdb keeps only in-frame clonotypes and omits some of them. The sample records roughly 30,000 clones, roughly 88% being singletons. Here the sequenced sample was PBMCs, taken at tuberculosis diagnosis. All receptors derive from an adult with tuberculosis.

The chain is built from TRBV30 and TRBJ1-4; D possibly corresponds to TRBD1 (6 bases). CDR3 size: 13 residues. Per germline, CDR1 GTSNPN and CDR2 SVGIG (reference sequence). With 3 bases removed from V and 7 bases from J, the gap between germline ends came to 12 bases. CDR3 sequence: CAWRRGSGEKLFF. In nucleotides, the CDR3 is TGTGCCTGGAGAAGGGGGTCGGGTGAAAAACTGTTTTTT.

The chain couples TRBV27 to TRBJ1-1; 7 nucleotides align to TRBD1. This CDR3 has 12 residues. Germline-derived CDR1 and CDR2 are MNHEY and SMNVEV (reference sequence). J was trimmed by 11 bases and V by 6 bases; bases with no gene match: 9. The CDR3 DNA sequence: TGTGCCAGCAGATCTTCCGGGACAGCTGCTTTCTTT. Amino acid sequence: CASRSSGTAAFF.

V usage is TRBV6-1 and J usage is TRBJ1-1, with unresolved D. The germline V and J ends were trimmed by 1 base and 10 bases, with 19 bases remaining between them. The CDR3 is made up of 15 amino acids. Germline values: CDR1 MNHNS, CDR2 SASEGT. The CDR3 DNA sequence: TGTGCCAGCAGTGAAGAACACTCAGGTCGGGAAGGAGCTTTCTTT. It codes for CASSEEHSGREGAFF.

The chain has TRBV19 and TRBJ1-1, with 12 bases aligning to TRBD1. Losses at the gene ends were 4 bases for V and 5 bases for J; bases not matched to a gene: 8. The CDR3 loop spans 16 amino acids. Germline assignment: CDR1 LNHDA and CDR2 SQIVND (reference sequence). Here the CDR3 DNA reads TGTGCCAGTAGTAGATTACCGGGACAGGGGGCTACTGAAGCTTTCTTT. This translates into CASSRLPGQGATEAFF.

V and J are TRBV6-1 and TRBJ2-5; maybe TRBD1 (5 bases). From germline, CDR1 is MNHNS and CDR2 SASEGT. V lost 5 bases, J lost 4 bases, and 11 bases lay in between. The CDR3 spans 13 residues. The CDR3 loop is CASSQKGLETQYF. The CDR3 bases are TGTGCCAGCAGTCAAAAGGGGCTAGAGACCCAGTACTTC.

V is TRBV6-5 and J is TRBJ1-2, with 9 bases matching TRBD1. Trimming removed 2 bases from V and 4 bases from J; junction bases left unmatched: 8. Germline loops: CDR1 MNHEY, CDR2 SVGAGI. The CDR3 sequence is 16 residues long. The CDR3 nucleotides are TGTGCCAGCAGTTACGACCGGGACAGGGCGCTCTATGGCTACACCTTC. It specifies CASSYDRDRALYGYTF.

The CDR3, as DNA: TGTGCCAGTAGAATTACCGGGACACTGAACGACAATGAGCAGTTCTTC. Residues: CASRITGTLNDNEQFF. The chain links TRBV19 to TRBJ2-1; D might be TRBD1 (6 bases). Trimming cost V 6 bases and J 5 bases, with 20 bases left between them. This CDR3 comprises 16 residues. The germline gives CDR1 LNHDA, CDR2 SQIVND (reference sequence). Together with reference TRBV19 and TRBJ2-1, the CDR3 gives the full variable domain: DGGITQSPKYLFRKEGQNVTLSCEQNLNHDAMYWYRQDPGQGLRLIYYSQIVNDFQKGDIAEGYSVSREKKESFPLTVTSAQKNPTAFYLCASRITGTLNDNEQFFGPGTRLTVL.

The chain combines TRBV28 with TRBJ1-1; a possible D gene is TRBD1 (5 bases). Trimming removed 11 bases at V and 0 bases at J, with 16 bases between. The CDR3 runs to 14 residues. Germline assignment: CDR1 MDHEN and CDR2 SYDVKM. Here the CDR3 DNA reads TGTGCCCTCACTGCGGGGACCATGAACACTGAAGCTTTCTTT. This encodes CALTAGTMNTEAFF.

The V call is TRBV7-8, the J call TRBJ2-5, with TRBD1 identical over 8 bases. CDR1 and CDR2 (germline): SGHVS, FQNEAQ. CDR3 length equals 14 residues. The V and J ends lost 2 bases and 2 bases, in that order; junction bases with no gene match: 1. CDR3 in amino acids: CASSLYRGQETQYF. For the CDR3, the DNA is TGTGCCAGCAGCTTATACAGGGGGCAAGAGACCCAGTACTTC.

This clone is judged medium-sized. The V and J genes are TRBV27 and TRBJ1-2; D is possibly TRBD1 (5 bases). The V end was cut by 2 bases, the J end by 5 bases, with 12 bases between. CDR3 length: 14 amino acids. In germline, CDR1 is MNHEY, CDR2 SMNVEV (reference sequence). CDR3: CASSLGGLGYGYTF. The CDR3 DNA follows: TGTGCCAGCAGTTTAGGGGGGTTGGGATATGGCTACACCTTC.

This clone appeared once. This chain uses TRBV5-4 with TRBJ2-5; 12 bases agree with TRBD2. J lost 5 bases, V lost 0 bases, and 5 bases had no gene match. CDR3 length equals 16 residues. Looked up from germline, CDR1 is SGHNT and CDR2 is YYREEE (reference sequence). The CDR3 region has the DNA TGTGCCAGCAGCTTGGGGCTAGCGGGAGGGCCGGAGACCCAGTACTTC. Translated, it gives CASSLGLAGGPETQYF.

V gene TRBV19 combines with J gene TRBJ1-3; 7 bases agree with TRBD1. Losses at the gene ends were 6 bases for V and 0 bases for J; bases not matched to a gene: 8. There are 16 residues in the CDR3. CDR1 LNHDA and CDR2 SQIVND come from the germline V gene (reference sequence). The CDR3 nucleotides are TGTGCCAGTAGGAGGGACAGAGGGTTCTCTGGAAACACCATATATTTT. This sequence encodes CASRRDRGFSGNTIYF.

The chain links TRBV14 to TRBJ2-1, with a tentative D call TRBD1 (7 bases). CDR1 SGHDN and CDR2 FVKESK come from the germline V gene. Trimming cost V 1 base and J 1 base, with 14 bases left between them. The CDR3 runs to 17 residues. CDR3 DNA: TGTGCCAGCAGCCAAGTTACCAGGGGGGAGTCCTACAATGAGCAGTTCTTC. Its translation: CASSQVTRGESYNEQFF.

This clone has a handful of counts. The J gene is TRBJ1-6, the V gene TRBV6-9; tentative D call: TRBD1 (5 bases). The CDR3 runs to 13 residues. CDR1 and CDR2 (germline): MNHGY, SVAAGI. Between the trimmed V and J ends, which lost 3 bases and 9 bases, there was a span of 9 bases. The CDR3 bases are TGTGCCAGCAGTTACCAGGGTACTTCACCCCTCCACTTT. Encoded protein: CASSYQGTSPLHF.

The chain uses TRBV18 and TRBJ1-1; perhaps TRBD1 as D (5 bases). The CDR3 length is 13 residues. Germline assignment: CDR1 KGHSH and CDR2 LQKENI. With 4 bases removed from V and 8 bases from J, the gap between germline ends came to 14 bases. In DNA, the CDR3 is TGTGCCAGCTCACAACAATGGGGCAGGGAAGCTTTCTTT. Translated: CASSQQWGREAFF.

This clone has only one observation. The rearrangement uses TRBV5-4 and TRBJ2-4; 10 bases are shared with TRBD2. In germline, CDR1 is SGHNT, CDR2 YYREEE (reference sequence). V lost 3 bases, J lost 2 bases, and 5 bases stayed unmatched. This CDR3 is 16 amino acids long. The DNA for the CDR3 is TGTGCCAGCAGCTCCGAGCGGGAGGGCCCCAAAAACATTCAGTACTTC. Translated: CASSSEREGPKNIQYF.

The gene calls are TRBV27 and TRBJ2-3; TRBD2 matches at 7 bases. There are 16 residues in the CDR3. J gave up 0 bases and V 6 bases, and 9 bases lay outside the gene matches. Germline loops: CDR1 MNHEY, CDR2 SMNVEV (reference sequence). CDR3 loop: CASRTISGRSTDTQYF. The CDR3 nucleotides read TGTGCCAGCAGGACCATTAGCGGGCGTAGCACAGATACGCAGTATTTT.

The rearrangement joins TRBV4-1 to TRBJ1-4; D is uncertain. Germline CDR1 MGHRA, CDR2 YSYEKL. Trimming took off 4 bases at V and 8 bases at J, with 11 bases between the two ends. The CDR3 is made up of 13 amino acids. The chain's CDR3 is CASSLNSREKLFF. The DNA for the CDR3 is TGCGCCAGCAGCCTCAATTCCAGGGAAAAACTGTTTTTT.

The CDR3 nucleotides are TGTGCCAGCAGCTTACTGGGAGCAGGCTACGAGCAGTACTTC. It encodes CASSLLGAGYEQYF. This chain joins TRBV7-3 and TRBJ2-7; TRBD2 might be the D (5 bases). The CDR3 totals 14 residues. Germline V gene lookup returns CDR1 SGHTA and CDR2 FQGTGA. Trimming left V 2 bases short and J 3 bases short, with 11 bases between.

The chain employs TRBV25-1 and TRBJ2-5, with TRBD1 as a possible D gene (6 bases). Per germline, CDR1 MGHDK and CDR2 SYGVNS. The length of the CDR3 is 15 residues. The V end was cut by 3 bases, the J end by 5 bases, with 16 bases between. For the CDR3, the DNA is TGTGCCAGCAGTGAGATTAGGGGGAGCTGGGAGACCCAGTACTTC. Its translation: CASSEIRGSWETQYF.

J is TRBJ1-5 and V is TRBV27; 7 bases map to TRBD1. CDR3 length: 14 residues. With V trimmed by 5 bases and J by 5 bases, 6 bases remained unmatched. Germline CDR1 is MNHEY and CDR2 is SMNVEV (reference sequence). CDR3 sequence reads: CASSEGALHQPQHF. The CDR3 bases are TGTGCCAGCAGTGAGGGGGCGCTCCATCAGCCCCAGCATTTT.

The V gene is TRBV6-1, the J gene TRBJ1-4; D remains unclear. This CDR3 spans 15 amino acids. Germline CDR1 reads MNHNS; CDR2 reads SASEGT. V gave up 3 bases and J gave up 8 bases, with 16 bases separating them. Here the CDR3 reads CASSDLAGGKEKLFF. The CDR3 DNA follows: TGTGCCAGCAGTGATTTAGCGGGTGGGAAAGAAAAACTGTTTTTT.

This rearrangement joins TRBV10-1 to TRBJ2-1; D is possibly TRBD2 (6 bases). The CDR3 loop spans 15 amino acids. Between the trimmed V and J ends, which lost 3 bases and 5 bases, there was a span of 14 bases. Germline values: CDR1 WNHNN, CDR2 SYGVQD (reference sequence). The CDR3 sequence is CASSDGDGRHNEQFF. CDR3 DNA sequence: TGCGCCAGCAGTGACGGGGACGGGAGACACAATGAGCAGTTCTTC.

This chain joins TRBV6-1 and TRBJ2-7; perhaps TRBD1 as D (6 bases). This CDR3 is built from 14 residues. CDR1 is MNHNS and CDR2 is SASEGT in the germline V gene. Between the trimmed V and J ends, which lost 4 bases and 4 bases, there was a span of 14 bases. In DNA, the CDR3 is TGTGCCAGCAGTGTGTCAGGGGCGTATTACGAGCAGTACTTC. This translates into CASSVSGAYYEQYF.

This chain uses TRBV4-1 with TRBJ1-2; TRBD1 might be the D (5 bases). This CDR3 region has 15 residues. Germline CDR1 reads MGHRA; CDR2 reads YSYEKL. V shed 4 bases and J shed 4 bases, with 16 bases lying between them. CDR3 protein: CASSPSRAEPYGYTF. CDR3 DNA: TGCGCCAGCAGCCCGAGCAGGGCAGAGCCCTATGGCTACACCTTC.

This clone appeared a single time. CDR3 sequence reads: CASRSIQGTSGNTIYF. The CDR3 nucleotides read TGTGCCAGCAGATCTATCCAGGGGACCTCTGGAAACACCATATATTTT. The chain carries TRBV13 and TRBJ1-3; D might be TRBD1 (6 bases). Looked up from germline, CDR1 is PRHDT and CDR2 is FYEKMQ (reference sequence). V lost 6 bases, J lost 0 bases, and 15 bases lay in between. This CDR3 region has 16 residues.

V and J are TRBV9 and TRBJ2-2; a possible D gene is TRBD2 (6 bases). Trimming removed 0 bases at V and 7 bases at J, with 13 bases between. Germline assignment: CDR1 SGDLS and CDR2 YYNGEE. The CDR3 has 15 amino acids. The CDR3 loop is CASSVDGSFIGELFF. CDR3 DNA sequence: TGTGCCAGCAGCGTAGACGGGAGTTTTATCGGGGAGCTGTTTTTT. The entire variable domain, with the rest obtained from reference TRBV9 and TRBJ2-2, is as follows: DSGVTQTPKHLITATGQRVTLRCSPRSGDLSVYWYQQSLDQGLQFLIQYYNGEERAKGNILERFSAQQFPDLHSELNLSSLELGDSALYFCASSVDGSFIGELFFGEGSRLTVL.

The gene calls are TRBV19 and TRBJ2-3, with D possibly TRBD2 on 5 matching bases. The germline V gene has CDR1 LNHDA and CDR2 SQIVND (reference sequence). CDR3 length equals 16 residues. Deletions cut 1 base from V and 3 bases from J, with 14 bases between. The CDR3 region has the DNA TGTGCCAGTAGTATAGGCCCCGGGGTTGGGACAGATACGCAGTATTTT. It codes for CASSIGPGVGTDTQYF. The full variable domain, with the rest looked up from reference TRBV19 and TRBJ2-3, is DGGITQSPKYLFRKEGQNVTLSCEQNLNHDAMYWYRQDPGQGLRLIYYSQIVNDFQKGDIAEGYSVSREKKESFPLTVTSAQKNPTAFYLCASSIGPGVGTDTQYFGPGTRLTVL.

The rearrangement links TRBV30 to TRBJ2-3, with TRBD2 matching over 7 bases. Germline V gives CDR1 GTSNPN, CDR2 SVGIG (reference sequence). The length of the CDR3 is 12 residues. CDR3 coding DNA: TGTGCGGGGGGGGGAAGCACAGATACGCAGTATTTT. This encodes CAGGGSTDTQYF.